Listed below are T cell receptor beta chains from one sample, sequenced in a study of blood T cell repertoires in COVID-19. Assay: immunoSEQ multiplex PCR; the TCRdb copy retains only in-frame clones and omits some. There are around 310,000 clones in the sample; roughly 89% occur only once, and less than 9.5% lies in the top ten. The sequencing sample was made of PBMCs or T cells enriched from blood (not recorded which). The receptors come from a woman in her twenties or thirties who had recovered from COVID-19. Each CDR3 is given with its conserved first and last residue. The D gene is left open where the match is weak. Size is stated for part of the rows, as once, few or many counts, or as a class when the clone is expanded.

v_call	clone_size	j_call	d_call	cdr3_nt	cdr3_aa
TRBV7-2	NA	TRBJ2-7	TRBD2	TGTGCCAGCAGCTTAGTAAAGGGGACTATAACCTACGAGCAGTACTTC	CASSLVKGTITYEQYF
TRBV2	NA	TRBJ1-5	NA	TGTGCCAGCAGTGGAAGCGCCAATCAGCCCCAGCATTTT	CASSGSANQPQHF
TRBV7-9	NA	TRBJ1-1	TRBD1	TGTGCCAGCAGCAAACCCGGGACAGATCTCGGAAACACTGAAGCTTTCTTT	CASSKPGTDLGNTEAFF
TRBV7-9	NA	TRBJ1-3	NA	TGTGCCAGCAGCCCCGTTACTGGAAACACCATATATTTT	CASSPVTGNTIYF
TRBV7-3	NA	TRBJ1-1	NA	TGTGCCAGCAGCGCGGGGCCGGTTAACACTGAAGCTTTCTTT	CASSAGPVNTEAFF
TRBV7-9	NA	TRBJ2-1	TRBD2	TGTGCCAGCAGCTCGGGAACGGGAGGAGCCTACAATGAGCAGTTCTTC	CASSSGTGGAYNEQFF
TRBV10-3	NA	TRBJ1-2	TRBD1	TGTGCCATCAAGGGACAGGGGGTCTATGGCTACACCTTC	CAIKGQGVYGYTF
TRBV6-5	few	TRBJ1-1	TRBD1	TGTGCCAGCAGGGGACAGGCTCCGAACACTGAAGCTTTCTTT	CASRGQAPNTEAFF
TRBV7-2	NA	TRBJ1-4	NA	TGTGCCAGCTCCGTCGGGGGGGTATGGGAAAAACTGTTTTTT	CASSVGGVWEKLFF
TRBV2	NA	TRBJ1-6	NA	TGTGCCAGCCATAAACAGGGCGAGGGTTCACCCCTCCACTTT	CASHKQGEGSPLHF
TRBV28	few	TRBJ2-7	NA	TGTGCCAGCAGCCCAGGGGGGACCCGAAGCTCCTACGAGCAGTACTTC	CASSPGGTRSSYEQYF
TRBV3-1/TRBV3-2	NA	TRBJ2-7	NA	TGTGCCAGCAGCCAAGATCCCTTGGGGAGAAACTACTACAAGCAGTACTTC	CASSQDPLGRNYYKQYF
TRBV29-1	NA	TRBJ2-2	TRBD2	TGCAGCGTTCGGACTAGCGGGAGGTCGGACACCGGGGAGCTGTTTTTT	CSVRTSGRSDTGELFF
TRBV27	NA	TRBJ1-1	NA	TGTGCCAGCAGTTTAGAGGCCTATGGCGGAGCTTTCTTT	CASSLEAYGGAFF
TRBV9	NA	TRBJ2-3	TRBD2	TGTGCCAGCAGCGTAGGCCTAGCGGGGACTAGCACAGATACGCAGTATTTT	CASSVGLAGTSTDTQYF
TRBV5-6	few	TRBJ1-3	NA	TGTGCCAGCAGCCGGGGTATATACTCTGGAAACACCATATATTTT	CASSRGIYSGNTIYF
TRBV6-5	once	TRBJ1-4	NA	TGTGCCAGCAGTTACGGGAGGGTTTCAACTAATGAAAAACTGTTTTTT	CASSYGRVSTNEKLFF
TRBV6-5	NA	TRBJ1-5	TRBD1	TGTGCCAGCAGATCGGGACAGGGTTACCAGCCCCAGCATTTT	CASRSGQGYQPQHF
TRBV27	NA	TRBJ2-7	TRBD2	TGTGCCAGCAGTCTCGTTGGACTAGCGGGAGTGCAGTACTTC	CASSLVGLAGVQYF
TRBV7-9	NA	TRBJ2-1	TRBD2	TGTGCCAGCAGCTTAGGACTAGCGGGAGGGCAGGGGGAGCAGTTCTTC	CASSLGLAGGQGEQFF
TRBV23-1	few	TRBJ1-2	TRBD1	TGCGCAGATAGCGACAGGGACGACTATGGCTACACCTTC	CADSDRDDYGYTF
TRBV27	NA	TRBJ2-1	TRBD2	TGTGCCAGCAGTCGGACAGGGACTAGCGGATTTAATGAGCAGTTCTTC	CASSRTGTSGFNEQFF
TRBV7-6	NA	TRBJ2-7	TRBD2	TGTGCCAGCAGCTCGCTTACACCTCTAGCGGGAGGGCGAACCTACGAGCAGTACTTC	CASSSLTPLAGGRTYEQYF
TRBV5-1	NA	TRBJ2-7	NA	TGCGCCAGCAGCTTGGTTGGCATCTCCTACGAGCAGTACTTC	CASSLVGISYEQYF
TRBV4-2	many	TRBJ2-7	TRBD2	TGTGCCAGCAGCCAAGCGGTGACTAGCGGTGCCTACGAGCAGTACTTC	CASSQAVTSGAYEQYF
TRBV6-2/TRBV6-3	NA	TRBJ2-7	TRBD2	TGTGCCAGCAGTAGAGGACTAGCCCTTATTTCCTACGAGCAGTACTTC	CASSRGLALISYEQYF
TRBV6-5	once	TRBJ2-1	TRBD2	TGTGCCAGCAGCGCTACTAGCGGGAGCCCTAGTGAGCAGTTCTTC	CASSATSGSPSEQFF
TRBV6-5	NA	TRBJ2-7	TRBD2	TGTGCCAGCAGTTTTCCTATGCGGGGGACCATCTACGAGCAGTACTTC	CASSFPMRGTIYEQYF
TRBV11-2	once	TRBJ2-6	TRBD1	TGTGCCAGCAGCCCCTCCCCGGGACAGGGCGTATCTGGGGCCAACGTCCTGACTTTC	CASSPSPGQGVSGANVLTF